Only one count was recorded for the clone carrying this TCR beta chain. Its antigen remains unidentified. These data come from a study of T cell responses to AZD1222 COVID-19 vaccine. Study conclusions and caveats: White British ancestry dominated among donors, who included more females, and clonal diversity was possibly underestimated. The study identified only six AZD1222 recipients as seropositive at baseline. Spike-specific TCR breadth rose after two AZD1222 doses, and depth rose as well.

Produced via immunoSEQ multiplex PCR; TCRdb's table is partial and in-frame only. Of 120,000 to 150,000 clones in the sample, 85% to 95% were seen once. The source material was peripheral blood, sampled on day 0 of MenACWY control vaccination. The sequence derives from an adult in good health.

The CDR3 DNA follows: TGCAGCGTGGGGTCGAGGCGAGAGACCCAGTACTTC. Amino acid sequence: CSVGSRRETQYF. This chain links TRBV29-1 with TRBJ2-5; D remains ambiguous. The CDR3 is made up of 12 amino acids. V was trimmed by 6 bases and J by 4 bases, leaving 12 bases between them. Germline V CDR1 and CDR2: SQVTM, ANQGSEA.